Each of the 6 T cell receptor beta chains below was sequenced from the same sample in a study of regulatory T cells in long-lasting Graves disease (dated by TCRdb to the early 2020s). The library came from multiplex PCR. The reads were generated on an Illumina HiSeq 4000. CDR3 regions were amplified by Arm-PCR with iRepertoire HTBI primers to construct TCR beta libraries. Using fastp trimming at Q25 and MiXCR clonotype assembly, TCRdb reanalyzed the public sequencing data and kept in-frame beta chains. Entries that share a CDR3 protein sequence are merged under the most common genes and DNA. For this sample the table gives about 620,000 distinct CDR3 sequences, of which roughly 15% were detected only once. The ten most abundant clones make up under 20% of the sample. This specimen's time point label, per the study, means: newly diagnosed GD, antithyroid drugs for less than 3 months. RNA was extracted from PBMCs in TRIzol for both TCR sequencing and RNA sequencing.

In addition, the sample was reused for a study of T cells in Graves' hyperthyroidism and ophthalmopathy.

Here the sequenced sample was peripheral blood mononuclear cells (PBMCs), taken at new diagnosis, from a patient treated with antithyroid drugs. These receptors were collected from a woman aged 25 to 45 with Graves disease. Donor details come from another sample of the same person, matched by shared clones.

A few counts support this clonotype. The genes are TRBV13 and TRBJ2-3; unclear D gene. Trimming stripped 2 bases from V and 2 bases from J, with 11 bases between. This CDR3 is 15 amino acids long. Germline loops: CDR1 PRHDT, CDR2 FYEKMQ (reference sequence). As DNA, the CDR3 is TGTGCCAGCAGCTTAAATACAGATTCCACAGATACGCAGTATTTT. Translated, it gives CASSLNTDSTDTQYF.

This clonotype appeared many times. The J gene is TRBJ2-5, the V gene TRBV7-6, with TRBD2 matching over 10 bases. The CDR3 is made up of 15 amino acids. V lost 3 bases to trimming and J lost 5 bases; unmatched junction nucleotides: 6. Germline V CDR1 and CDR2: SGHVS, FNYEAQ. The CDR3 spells CASSFPKAGGETQYF. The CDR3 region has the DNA TGTGCCAGCAGCTTCCCTAAAGCGGGAGGGGAGACCCAGTACTTC.

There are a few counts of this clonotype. CDR3 coding DNA: TGTGCCAGCAGCACAACTATCCCCTCTGGAAACACCATATATTTT. This sequence encodes CASSTTIPSGNTIYF. The V gene is TRBV12-3 or TRBV12-4, the J gene TRBJ1-3; D remains ambiguous. This CDR3 is built from 15 residues. V was trimmed by 6 bases and J by 0 bases, leaving 12 bases between them.

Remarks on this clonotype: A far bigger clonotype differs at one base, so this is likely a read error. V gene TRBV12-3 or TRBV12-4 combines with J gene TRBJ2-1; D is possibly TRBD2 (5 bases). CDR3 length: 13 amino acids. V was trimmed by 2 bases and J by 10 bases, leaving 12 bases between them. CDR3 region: CASSLRRDYEQFF. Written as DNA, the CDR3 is TGTGCCAGCAGTTTACGTCGTGACTACGAGCAGTTCTTC.

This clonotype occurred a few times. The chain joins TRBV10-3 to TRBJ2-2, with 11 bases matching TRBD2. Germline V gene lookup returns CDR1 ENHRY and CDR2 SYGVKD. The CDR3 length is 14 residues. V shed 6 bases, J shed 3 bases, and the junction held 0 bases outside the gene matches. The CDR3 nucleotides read TGTGCCATCAGGGGACTAGCGGACACCGGGGAGCTGTTTTTT. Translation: CAIRGLADTGELFF.

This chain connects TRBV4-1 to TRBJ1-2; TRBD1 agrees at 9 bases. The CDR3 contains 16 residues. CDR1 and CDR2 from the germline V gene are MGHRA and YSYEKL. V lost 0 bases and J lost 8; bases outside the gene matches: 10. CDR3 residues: CASSQEPGQGTGGYTF. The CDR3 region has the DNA TGCGCCAGCAGCCAAGAGCCGGGACAGGGAACGGGGGGCTACACCTTC.